Described below is a single TCR beta chain sequence and its context. Antigen: not known. This record comes from a study of cytomegalovirus exposure and HLA in healthy donors. The study, taken as a whole, reports: The CMV antigen specificity of three CMV-associated chains was confirmed through in vitro analysis. With high specificity and sensitivity, the classifier reportedly diagnosed cytomegalovirus status. As a later analysis showed, several of the most significant clusters appeared to be linked to common viral pathogens. A later analysis, which compared TCR beta chains of equal frequency, found the HLA-associated ones more clonally expanded.

The CDR3 is made up of 13 amino acids. V was cut by 1 base and J by 6 bases, with 9 bases left in between. Per the germline V gene, CDR1 is MNHEY and CDR2 is SMNVEV (reference sequence). PCR primers comprised 60 Vbeta and 13 Jbeta primers. This table comes from immunoSEQ multiplex PCR, and its TCRdb copy is limited to in-frame clones, with some not included. The sample shows 210,000 or so clones, approximately 80% of them seen only once. The gene calls are TRBV27 and TRBJ2-5, with TRBD2 as a possible D gene (6 bases). Specimen: PBMCs. This TCR came from a boy aged 2 to 9 in good health and CMV-seronegative. CDR3 in DNA: TGTGCCAGCAGTTTATTCGGGGGTCAGACCCAGTACTTC. Amino acid sequence: CASSLFGGQTQYF.